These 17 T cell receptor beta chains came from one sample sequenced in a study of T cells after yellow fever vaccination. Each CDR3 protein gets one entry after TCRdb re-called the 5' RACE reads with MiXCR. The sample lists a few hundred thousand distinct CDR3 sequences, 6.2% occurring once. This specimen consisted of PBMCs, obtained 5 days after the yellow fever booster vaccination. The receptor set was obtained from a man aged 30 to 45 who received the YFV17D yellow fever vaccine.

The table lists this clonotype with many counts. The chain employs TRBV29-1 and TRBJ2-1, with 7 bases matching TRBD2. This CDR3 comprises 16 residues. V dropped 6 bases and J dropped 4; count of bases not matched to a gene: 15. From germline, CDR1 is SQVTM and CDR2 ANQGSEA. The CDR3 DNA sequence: TGCAGCGTGGAGCGGGGAGCGGGCGGGAGTTACAATGAGCAGTTCTTC. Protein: CSVERGAGGSYNEQFF.

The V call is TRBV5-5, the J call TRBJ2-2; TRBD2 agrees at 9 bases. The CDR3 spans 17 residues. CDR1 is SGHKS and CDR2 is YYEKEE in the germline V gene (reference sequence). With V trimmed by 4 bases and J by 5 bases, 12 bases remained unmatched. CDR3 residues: CASSRTLAGVWTGELFF. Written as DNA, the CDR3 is TGTGCCAGCAGCCGAACTTTAGCGGGAGTTTGGACCGGGGAGCTGTTTTTT.

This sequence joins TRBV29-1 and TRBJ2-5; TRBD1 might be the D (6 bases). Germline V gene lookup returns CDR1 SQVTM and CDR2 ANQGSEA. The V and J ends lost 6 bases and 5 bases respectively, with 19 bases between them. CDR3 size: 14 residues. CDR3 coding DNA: TGCAGCGTCGAGGGGACAAACCGCGGGGAGACCCAGTACTTC. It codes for CSVEGTNRGETQYF.

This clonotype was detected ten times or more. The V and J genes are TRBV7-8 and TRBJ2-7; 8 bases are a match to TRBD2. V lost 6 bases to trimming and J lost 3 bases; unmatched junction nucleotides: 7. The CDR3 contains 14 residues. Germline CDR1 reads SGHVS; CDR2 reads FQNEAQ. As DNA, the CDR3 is TGTGCCAGCAGAATAGCGGGACGTGGCTACGAGCAGTACTTC. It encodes CASRIAGRGYEQYF. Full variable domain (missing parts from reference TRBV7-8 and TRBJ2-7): GAGVSQSPRYKVAKRGQDVALRCDPISGHVSLFWYQQALGQGPEFLTYFQNEAQLDKSGLPSDRFFAERPEGSVSTLKIQRTQQEDSAVYLCASRIAGRGYEQYFGPGTRLTVT.

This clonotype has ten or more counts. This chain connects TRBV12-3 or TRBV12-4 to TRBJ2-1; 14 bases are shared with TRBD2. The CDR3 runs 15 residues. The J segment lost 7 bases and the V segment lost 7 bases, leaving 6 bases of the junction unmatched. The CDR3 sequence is CASTPRTSGGNEQFF. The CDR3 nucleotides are TGTGCCAGCACCCCTAGGACTAGCGGGGGGAATGAGCAGTTCTTC.

CDR3 DNA: TGTGCCATCAGTGGAGGGGCTAGCTCCCAAGAGACCCAGTACTTC. Translated: CAISGGASSQETQYF. The gene calls are TRBV10-3 and TRBJ2-5; TRBD1 or TRBD2 may be the D gene (5 bases each). This CDR3 contains 15 residues. V was clipped by 4 bases and J by 1 base, with 13 bases between them. Germline-derived CDR1 and CDR2 are ENHRY and SYGVKD.

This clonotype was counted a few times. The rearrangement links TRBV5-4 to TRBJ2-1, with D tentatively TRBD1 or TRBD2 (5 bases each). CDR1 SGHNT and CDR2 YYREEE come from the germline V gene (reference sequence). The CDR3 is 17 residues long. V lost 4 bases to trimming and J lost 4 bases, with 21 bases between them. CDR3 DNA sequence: TGTGCCAGCAGCCAGGCGAATCTCCGGGGCCTTTACAATGAGCAGTTCTTC. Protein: CASSQANLRGLYNEQFF.

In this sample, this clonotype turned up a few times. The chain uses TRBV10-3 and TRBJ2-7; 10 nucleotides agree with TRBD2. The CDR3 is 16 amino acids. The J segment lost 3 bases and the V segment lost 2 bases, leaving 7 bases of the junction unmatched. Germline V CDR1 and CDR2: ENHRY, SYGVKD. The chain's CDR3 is CAISEMASGSHYEQYF. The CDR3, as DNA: TGTGCCATCAGTGAGATGGCTAGCGGGAGCCACTACGAGCAGTACTTC.

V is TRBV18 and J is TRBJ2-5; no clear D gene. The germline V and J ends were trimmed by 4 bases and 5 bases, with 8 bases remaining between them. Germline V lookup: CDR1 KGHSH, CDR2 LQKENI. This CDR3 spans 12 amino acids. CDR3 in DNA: TGTGCCAGCTCACAGACCGAGGAGACCCAGTACTTC. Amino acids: CASSQTEETQYF. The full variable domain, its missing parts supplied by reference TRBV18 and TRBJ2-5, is NAGVMQNPRHLVRRRGQEARLRCSPMKGHSHVYWYRQLPEEGLKFMVYLQKENIIDESGMPKERFSAEFPKEGPSILRIQQVVRGDSAAYFCASSQTEETQYFGPGTRLLVL.

This chain's CDR3 is CAMGPGPQYF. The CDR3 region has the DNA TGTGCCATGGGCCCTGGGCCCCAGTACTTC. The chain employs TRBV21-1 and TRBJ2-5; the table's D call, TRBD2, was not checked against the DNA. TRBV21-1 is flagged as a pseudogene. This CDR3 has 10 amino acids.

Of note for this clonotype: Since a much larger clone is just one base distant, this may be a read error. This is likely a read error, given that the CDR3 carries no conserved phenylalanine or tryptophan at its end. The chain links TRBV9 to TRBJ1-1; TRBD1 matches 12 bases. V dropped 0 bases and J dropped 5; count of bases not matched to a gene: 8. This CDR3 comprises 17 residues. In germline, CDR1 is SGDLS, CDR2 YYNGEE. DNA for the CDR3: TGTGCCAGCAGCGTAGGGGGGACAGGGGGCTTGAGGACTGAAGCTTTCATT. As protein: CASSVGGTGGLRTEAFI.

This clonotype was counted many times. In nucleotides, the CDR3 is TGCAGTGCTTTGACTAGCGGGAGACTCAACGAGCAGTACTTC. It specifies CSALTSGRLNEQYF. The V call is TRBV20-1, the J call TRBJ2-7; 12 bases fit TRBD2. The CDR3 loop spans 14 amino acids. With 5 bases clipped from V and 5 bases from J, the junction kept 7 bases outside the gene matches. Germline V CDR1 and CDR2: DFQATT, SNEGSKA (reference sequence).

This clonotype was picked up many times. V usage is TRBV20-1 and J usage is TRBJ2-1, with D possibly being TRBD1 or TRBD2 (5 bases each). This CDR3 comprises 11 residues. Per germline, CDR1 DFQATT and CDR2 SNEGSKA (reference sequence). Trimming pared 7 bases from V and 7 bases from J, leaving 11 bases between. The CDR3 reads CSVQGANEQFF. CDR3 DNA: TGCAGTGTTCAGGGAGCGAATGAGCAGTTCTTC.

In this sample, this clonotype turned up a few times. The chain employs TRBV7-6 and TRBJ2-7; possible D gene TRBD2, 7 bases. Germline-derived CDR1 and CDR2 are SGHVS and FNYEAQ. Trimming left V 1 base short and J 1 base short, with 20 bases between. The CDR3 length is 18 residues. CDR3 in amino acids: CASSLGSTSGTRSYEQYF. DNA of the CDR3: TGTGCCAGCAGCTTAGGATCAACGAGCGGGACAAGGTCCTACGAGCAGTACTTC.

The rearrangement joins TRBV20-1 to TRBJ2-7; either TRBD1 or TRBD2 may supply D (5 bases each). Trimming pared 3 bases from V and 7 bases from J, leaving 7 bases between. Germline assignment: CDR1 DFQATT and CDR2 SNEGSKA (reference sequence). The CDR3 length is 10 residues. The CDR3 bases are TGCAGTGCTAGGAGGGGAGAGCAGTACTTC. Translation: CSARRGEQYF.

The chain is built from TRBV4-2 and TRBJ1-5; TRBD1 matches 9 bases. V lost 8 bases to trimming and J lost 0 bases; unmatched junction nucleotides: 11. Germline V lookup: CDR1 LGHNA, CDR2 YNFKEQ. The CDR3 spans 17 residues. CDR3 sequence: CASSPGQGGGSNQPQHF. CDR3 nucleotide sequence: TGTGCCAGCTCGCCGGGACAGGGAGGTGGTAGCAATCAGCCCCAGCATTTT.

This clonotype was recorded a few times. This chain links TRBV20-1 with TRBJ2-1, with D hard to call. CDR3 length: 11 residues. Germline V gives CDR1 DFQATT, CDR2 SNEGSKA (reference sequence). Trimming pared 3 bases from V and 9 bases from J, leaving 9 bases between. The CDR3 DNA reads TGCAGTGCTAGTTATCGGGCTGAGCAGTTCTTC. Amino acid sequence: CSASYRAEQFF.